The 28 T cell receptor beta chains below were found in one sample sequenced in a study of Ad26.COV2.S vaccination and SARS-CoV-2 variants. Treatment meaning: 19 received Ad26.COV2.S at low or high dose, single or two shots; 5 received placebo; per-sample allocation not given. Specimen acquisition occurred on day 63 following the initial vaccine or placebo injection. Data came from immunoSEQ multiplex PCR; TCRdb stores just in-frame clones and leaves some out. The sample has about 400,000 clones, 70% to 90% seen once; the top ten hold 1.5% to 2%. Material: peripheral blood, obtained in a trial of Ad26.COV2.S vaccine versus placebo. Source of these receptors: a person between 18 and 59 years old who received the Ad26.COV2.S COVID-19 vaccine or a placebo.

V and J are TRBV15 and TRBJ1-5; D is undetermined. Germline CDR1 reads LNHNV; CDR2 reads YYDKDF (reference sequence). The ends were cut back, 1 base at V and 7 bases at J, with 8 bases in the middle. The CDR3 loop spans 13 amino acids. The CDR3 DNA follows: TGTGCCACCAGCAGAGGCCCCGTGCAGCCCCAGCATTTT. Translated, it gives CATSRGPVQPQHF.

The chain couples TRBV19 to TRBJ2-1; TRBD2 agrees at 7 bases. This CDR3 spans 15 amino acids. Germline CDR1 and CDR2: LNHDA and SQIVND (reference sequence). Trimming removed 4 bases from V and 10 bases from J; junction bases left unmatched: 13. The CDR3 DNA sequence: TGTGCCAGTAGTACCACCGGACTAGTTTTCGGCGAGCAGTTCTTC. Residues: CASSTTGLVFGEQFF.

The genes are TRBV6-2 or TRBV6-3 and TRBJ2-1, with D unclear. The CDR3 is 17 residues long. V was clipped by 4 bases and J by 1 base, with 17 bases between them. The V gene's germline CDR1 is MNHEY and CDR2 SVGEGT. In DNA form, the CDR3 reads TGTGCCAGCAGTTCCTCCCTAGGTGCAGTTTCCTACAATGAGCAGTTCTTC. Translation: CASSSSLGAVSYNEQFF.

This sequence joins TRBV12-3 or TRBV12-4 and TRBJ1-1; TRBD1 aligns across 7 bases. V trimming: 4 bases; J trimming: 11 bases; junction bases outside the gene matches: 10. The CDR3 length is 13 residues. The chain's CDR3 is CASSSPDRAWAFF. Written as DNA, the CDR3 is TGTGCCAGCAGTTCCCCCGACAGGGCCTGGGCTTTCTTT.

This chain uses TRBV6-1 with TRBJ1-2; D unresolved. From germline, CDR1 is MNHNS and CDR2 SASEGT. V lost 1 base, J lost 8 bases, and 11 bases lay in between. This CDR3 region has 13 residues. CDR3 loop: CASSEGGMGGYTF. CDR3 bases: TGTGCCAGCAGTGAAGGTGGGATGGGGGGCTACACCTTC.

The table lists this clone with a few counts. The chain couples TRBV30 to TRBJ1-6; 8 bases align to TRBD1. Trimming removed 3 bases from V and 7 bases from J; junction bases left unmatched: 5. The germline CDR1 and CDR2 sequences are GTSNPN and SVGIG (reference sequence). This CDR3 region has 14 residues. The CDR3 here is CAWSEQGGNSPLHF. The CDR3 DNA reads TGTGCCTGGAGCGAACAGGGGGGGAATTCACCCCTCCACTTT.

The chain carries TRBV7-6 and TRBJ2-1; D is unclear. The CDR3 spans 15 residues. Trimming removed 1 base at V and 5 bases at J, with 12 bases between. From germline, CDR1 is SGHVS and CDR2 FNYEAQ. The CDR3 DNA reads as TGTGCCAGCAGCTTAGATGTCGGGCGAGACAATGAGCAGTTCTTC. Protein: CASSLDVGRDNEQFF.

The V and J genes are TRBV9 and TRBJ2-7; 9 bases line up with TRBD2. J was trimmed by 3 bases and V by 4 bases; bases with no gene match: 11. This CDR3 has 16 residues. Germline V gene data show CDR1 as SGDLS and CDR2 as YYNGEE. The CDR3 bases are TGTGCCAGCAGCCCCGCAGGGGCAGCGGGAGGCTACGAGCAGTACTTC. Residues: CASSPAGAAGGYEQYF.

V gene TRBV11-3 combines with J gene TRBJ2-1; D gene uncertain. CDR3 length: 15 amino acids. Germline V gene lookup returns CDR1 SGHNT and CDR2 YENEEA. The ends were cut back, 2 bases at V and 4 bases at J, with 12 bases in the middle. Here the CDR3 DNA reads TGTGCCAGCAGCTTAACGAGACGGATGTACAATGAGCAGTTCTTC. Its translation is CASSLTRRMYNEQFF.

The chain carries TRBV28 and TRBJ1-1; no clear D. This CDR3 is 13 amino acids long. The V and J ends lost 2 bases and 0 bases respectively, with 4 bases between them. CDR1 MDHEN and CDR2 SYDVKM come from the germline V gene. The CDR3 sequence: CASSLGLNTEAFF. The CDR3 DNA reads TGTGCCAGCAGTTTAGGACTGAACACTGAAGCTTTCTTT.

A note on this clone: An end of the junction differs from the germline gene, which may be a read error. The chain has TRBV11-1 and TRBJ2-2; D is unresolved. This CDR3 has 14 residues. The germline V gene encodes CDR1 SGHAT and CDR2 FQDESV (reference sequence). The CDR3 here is CASTLTRDTGELFF. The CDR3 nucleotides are TGTGCCAGCACCTTAACCCGGGACACCGGGGAGCTGTTTTTT.

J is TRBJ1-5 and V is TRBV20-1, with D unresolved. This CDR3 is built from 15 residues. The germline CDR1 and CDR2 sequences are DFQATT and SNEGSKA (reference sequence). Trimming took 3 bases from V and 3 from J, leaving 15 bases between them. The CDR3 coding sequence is TGCAGTGCTAGTGGTTGGAGCAGCACCAATCAGCCCCAGCATTTT. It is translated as CSASGWSSTNQPQHF.

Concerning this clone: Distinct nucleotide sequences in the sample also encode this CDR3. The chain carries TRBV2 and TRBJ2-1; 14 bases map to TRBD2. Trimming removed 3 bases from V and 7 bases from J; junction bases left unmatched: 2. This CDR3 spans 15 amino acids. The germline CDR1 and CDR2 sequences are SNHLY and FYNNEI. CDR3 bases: TGTGCCAGCAGTGAGGGACTAGCGGGAGTAAATGAGCAGTTCTTC. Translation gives CASSEGLAGVNEQFF.

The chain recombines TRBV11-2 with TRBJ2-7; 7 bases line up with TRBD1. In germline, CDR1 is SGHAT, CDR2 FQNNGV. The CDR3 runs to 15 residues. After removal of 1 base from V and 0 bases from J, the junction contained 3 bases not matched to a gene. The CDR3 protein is CASSLATGASYEQYF. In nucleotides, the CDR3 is TGTGCCAGCAGCTTAGCTACAGGGGCCTCCTACGAGCAGTACTTC.

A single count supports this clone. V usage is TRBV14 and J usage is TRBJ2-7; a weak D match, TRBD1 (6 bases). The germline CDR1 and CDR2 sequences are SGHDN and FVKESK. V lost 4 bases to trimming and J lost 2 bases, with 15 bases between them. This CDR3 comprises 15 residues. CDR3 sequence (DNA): TGTGCCAGCAGCCTAGTTCCAGGGGCACCCTACGAGCAGTACTTC. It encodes CASSLVPGAPYEQYF.

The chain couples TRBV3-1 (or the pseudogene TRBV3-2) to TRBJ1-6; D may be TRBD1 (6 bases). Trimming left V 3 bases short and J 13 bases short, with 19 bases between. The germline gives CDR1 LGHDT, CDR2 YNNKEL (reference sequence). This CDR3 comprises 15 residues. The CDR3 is CASSQQGSIHRPLHF. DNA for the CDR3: TGTGCCAGCAGCCAGCAGGGGTCAATTCATCGCCCCCTCCACTTT.

The CDR3: CASSPPSGGTDTQYF. The CDR3 DNA is TGTGCCAGCAGCCCTCCTAGCGGGGGCACAGATACGCAGTATTTT. The chain links TRBV7-2 to TRBJ2-3, with TRBD2 identical over 9 bases. Germline values: CDR1 SGHTA, CDR2 FQGNSA. V trimming: 5 bases; J trimming: 1 base; junction bases outside the gene matches: 4. The CDR3 runs to 15 residues.

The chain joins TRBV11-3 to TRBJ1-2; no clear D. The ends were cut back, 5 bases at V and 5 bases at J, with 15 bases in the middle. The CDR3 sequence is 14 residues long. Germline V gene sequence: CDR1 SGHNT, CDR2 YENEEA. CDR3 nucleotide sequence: TGTGCCAGCAGCGCCTCTGGTTTAGGTTATGGCTACACCTTC. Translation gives CASSASGLGYGYTF.

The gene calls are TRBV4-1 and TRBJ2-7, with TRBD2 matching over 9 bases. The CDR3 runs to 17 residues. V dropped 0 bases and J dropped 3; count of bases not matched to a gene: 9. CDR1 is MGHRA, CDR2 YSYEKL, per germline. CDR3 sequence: CASSQDPGGRVGYEQYF. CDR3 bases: TGCGCCAGCAGCCAAGATCCTGGCGGGAGGGTTGGCTACGAGCAGTACTTC.

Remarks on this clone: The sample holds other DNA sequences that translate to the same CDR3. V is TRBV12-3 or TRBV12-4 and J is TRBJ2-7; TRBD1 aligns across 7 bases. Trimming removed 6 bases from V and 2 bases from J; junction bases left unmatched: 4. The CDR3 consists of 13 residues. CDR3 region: CASSRDRTYEQYF. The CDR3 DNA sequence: TGTGCCAGCAGCCGGGACAGAACCTACGAGCAGTACTTC.

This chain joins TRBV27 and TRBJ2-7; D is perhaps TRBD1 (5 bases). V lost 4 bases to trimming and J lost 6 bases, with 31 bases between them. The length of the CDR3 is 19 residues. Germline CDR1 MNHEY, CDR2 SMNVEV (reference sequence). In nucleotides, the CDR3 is TGTGCCAGCAGTTCGCTATGGGCAGGGCGGTACGTGGTGGAGATCGAGCAGTACTTC. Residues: CASSSLWAGRYVVEIEQYF.

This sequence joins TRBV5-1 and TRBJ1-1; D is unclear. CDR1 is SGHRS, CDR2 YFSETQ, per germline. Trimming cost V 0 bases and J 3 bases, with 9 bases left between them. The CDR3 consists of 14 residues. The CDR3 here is CASSLARSHTEAFF. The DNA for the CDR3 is TGCGCCAGCAGCTTGGCACGGTCTCACACTGAAGCTTTCTTT.

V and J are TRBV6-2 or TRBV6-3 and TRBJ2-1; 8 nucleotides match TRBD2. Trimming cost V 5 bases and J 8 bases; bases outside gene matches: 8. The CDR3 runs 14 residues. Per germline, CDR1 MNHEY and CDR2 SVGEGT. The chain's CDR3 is CASSREGLEDEQFF. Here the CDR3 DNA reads TGTGCCAGCAGTCGGGAGGGCCTAGAGGATGAGCAGTTCTTC.

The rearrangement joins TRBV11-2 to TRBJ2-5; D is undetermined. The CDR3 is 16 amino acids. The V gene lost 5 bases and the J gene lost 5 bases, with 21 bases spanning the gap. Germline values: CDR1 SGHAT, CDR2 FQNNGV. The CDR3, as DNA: TGTGCCAGCAGCCGAAACCCCCCCGCGGCCTTGGAGACCCAGTACTTC. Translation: CASSRNPPAALETQYF.

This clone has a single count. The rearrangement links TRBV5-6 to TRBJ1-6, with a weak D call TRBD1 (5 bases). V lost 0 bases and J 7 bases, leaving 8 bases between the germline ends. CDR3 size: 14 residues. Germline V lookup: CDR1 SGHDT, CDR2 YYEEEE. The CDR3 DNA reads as TGTGCCAGCAGCTTGGGGGGACCCAATTCACCCCTCCACTTT. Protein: CASSLGGPNSPLHF.

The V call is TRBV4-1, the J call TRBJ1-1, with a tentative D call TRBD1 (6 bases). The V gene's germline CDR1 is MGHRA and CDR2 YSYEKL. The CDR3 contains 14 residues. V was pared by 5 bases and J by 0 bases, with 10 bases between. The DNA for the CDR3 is TGCGCCAGCAGCTCCGGGACACTGAACACTGAAGCTTTCTTT. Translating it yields CASSSGTLNTEAFF.

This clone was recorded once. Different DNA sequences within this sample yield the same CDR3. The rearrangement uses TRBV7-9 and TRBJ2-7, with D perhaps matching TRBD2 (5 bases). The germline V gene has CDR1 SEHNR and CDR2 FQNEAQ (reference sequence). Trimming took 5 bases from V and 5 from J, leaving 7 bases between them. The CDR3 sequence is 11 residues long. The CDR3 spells CASSLGNEQYF. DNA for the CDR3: TGTGCCAGCAGCCTCGGGAACGAGCAGTACTTC.

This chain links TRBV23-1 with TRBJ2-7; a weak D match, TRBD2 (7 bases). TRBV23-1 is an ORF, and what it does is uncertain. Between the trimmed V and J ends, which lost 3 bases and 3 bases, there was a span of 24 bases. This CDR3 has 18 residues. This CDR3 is CASSHYRLRGGLFYEQYF. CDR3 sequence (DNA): TGCGCCAGCAGTCATTACCGGCTGAGGGGGGGATTGTTCTACGAGCAGTACTTC.